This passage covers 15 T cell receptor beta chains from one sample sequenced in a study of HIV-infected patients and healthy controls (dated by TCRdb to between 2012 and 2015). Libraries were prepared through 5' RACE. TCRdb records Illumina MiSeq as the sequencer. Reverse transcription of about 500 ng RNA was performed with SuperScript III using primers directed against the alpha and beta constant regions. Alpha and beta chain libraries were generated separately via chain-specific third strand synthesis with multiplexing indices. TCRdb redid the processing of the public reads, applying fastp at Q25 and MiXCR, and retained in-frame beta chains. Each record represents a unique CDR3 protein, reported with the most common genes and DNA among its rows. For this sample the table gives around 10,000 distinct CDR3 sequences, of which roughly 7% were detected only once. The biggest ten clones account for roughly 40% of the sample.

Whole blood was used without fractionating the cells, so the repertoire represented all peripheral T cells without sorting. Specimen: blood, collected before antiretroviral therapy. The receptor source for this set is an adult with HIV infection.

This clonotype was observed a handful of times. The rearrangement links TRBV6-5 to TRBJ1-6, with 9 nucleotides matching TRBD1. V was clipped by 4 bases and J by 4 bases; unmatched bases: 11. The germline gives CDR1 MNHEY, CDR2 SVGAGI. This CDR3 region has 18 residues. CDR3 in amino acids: CASSSNRGREGYNSPLHF. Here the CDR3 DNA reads TGTGCCAGCAGTTCTAACAGGGGGCGCGAAGGTTATAATTCACCCCTCCACTTT.

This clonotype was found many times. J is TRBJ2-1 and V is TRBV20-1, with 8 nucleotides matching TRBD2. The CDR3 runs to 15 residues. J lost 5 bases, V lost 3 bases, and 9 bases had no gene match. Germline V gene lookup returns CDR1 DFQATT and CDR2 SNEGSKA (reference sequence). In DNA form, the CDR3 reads TGCAGTGCTAGCATGGGCGGGGGGCGCAACAATGAGCAGTTCTTC. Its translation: CSASMGGGRNNEQFF.

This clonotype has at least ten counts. CDR3 sequence reads: CASSKSLGLTYNEQFF. In DNA, the CDR3 is TGTGCCAGCAGCAAGAGCCTGGGACTAACCTACAATGAGCAGTTCTTC. V gene TRBV6-2 or TRBV6-3 combines with J gene TRBJ2-1, with 7 positions matching TRBD2. CDR1 and CDR2 from the germline V gene are MNHEY and SVGEGT. Losses at the gene ends were 6 bases for V and 2 bases for J; bases not matched to a gene: 10. The CDR3 length is 16 residues.

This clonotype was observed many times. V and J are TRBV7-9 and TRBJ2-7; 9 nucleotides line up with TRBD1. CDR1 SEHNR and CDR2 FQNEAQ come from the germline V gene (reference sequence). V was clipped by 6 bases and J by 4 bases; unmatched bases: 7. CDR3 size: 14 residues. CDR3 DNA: TGTGCCAGCAGACCCGGGACAGGGCATTACGAGCAGTACTTC. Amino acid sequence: CASRPGTGHYEQYF. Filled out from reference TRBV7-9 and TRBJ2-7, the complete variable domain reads DTGVSQNPRHKITKRGQNVTFRCDPISEHNRLYWYRQTLGQGPEFLTYFQNEAQLEKSRLLSDRFSAERPKGSFSTLEIQRTEQGDSAMYLCASRPGTGHYEQYFGPGTRLTVT.

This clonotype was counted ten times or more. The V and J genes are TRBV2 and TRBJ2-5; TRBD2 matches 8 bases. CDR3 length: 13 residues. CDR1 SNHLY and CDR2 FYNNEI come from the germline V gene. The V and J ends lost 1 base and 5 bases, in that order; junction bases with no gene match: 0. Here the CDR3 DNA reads TGTGCCAGCAGTGAAGGACTAGCGGAGACCCAGTACTTC. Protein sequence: CASSEGLAETQYF.

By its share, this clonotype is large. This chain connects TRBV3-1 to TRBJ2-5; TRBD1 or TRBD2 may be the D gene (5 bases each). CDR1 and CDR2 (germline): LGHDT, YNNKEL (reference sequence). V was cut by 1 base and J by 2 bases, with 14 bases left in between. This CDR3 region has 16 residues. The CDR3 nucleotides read TGTGCCAGCAGCCAAGTCGGGACGGGGCAACAAGAGACCCAGTACTTC. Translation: CASSQVGTGQQETQYF.

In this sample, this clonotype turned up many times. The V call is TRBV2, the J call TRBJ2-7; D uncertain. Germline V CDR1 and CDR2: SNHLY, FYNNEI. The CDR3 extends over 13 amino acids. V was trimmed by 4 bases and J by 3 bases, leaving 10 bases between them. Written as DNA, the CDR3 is TGTGCCAGCAGTGGTCTGATGATCTACGAGCAGTACTTC. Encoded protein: CASSGLMIYEQYF.

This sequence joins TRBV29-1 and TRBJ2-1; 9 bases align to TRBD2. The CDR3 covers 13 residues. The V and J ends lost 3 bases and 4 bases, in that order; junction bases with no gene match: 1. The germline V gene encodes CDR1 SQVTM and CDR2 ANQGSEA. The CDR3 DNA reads TGCAGCGTTGAGGCGGGGGGGTACAATGAGCAGTTCTTC. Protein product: CSVEAGGYNEQFF.

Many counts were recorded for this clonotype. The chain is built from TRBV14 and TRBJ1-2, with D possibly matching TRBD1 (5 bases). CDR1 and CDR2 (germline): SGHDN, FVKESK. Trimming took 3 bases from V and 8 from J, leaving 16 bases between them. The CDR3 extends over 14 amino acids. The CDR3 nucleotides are TGTGCCAGCAGCCACCGGGACGCTGGGGAGGGCTACACCTTC. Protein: CASSHRDAGEGYTF.

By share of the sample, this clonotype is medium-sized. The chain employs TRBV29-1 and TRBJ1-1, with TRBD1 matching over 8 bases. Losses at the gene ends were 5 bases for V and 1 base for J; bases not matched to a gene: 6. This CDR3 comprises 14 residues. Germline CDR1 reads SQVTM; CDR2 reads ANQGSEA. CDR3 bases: TGCAGCGTTCTCGGGACAGGTCAGAACACTGAAGCTTTCTTT. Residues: CSVLGTGQNTEAFF.

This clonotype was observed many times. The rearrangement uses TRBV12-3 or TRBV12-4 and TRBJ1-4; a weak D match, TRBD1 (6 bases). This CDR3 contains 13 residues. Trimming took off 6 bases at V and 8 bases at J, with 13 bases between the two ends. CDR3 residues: CASRQGIGEKLFF. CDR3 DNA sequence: TGTGCCAGCAGACAGGGTATCGGGGAAAAACTGTTTTTT.

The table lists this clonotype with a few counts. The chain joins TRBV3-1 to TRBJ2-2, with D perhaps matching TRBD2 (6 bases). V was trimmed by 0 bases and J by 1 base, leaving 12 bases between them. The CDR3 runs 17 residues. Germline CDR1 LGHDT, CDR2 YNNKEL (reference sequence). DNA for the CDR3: TGTGCCAGCAGCCAAGATGCCCTAGCGAGGAACACCGGGGAGCTGTTTTTT. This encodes CASSQDALARNTGELFF. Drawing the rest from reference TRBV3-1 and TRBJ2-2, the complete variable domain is DTAVSQTPKYLVTQMGNDKSIKCEQNLGHDTMYWYKQDSKKFLKIMFSYNNKELIINETVPNRFSPKSPDKAHLNLHINSLELGDSAVYFCASSQDALARNTGELFFGEGSRLTVL.

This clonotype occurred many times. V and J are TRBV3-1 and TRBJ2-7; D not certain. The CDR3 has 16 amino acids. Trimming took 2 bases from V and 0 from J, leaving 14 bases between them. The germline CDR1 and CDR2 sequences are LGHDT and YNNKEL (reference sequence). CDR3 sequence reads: CASSQLTPRNSYEQYF. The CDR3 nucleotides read TGTGCCAGCAGCCAACTGACACCGAGAAACTCCTACGAGCAGTACTTC.

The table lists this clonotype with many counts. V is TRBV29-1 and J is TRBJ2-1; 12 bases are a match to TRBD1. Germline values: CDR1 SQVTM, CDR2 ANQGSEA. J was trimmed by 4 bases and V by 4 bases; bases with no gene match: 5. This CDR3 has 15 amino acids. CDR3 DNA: TGCAGCGTTGCTGGGACAGGGGGCTCTTACAATGAGCAGTTCTTC. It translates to CSVAGTGGSYNEQFF.

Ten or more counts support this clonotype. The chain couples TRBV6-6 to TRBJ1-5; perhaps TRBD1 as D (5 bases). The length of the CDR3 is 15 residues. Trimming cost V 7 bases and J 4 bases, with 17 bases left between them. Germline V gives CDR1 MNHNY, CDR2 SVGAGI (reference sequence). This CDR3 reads CASTDPDSLNQPQHF. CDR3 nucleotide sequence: TGTGCCAGCACCGATCCAGACAGTCTTAATCAGCCCCAGCATTTT.